Below are 17 T cell receptor beta chains sequenced from a single sample in a study. TCRdb re-called the 5' RACE reads through MiXCR, storing one row per CDR3 protein. Among roughly 9,900 distinct CDR3 sequences listed, under 20% were seen once. Tregs were sorted as CD4+CD25+CD127-/low cells. Sequencing was done on a sample of Tregs sorted from a lymph node. These TCRs come from a female donor with breast cancer.

This clonotype was found many times. The chain recombines TRBV5-1 with TRBJ1-2, with TRBD1 matching over 8 bases. The V segment lost 2 bases and the J segment 3 bases; nucleotides outside the gene matches: 6. The CDR3 is 15 amino acids. The V gene's germline CDR1 is SGHRS and CDR2 YFSETQ. CDR3 sequence (DNA): TGCGCCAGCAGCTTTAGAACAGGGGGAGACTATGGCTACACCTTC. Its protein product is CASSFRTGGDYGYTF.

A remark on this clonotype: A much larger clone differs by one base, so this may be a read error. Because the CDR3 is missing its conserved closing phenylalanine or tryptophan, this is likely a read error. V gene TRBV5-1 combines with J gene TRBJ2-7; 12 bases line up with TRBD1. Germline CDR1 SGHRS, CDR2 YFSETQ. This CDR3 is 14 amino acids long. V shed 4 bases and J 5 bases; nucleotides not matched to a gene: 4. The CDR3 loop reads CASSLGQGANEQYL. The CDR3 nucleotides read TGCGCCAGCAGCCTGGGACAGGGGGCGAACGAGCAGTACCTC.

By frequency in the sample, this clonotype is medium-sized (0.01 to 0.1%). The chain employs TRBV6-1 and TRBJ2-2; the D is unclear. V lost 1 base and J 1 base, leaving 7 bases between the germline ends. Germline CDR1 is MNHNS and CDR2 is SASEGT. The CDR3 extends over 15 amino acids. Here the CDR3 reads CASSEVIKNTGELFF. DNA of the CDR3: TGTGCCAGCAGTGAAGTGATAAAGAACACCGGGGAGCTGTTTTTT.

This clonotype is labeled medium-sized. The rearrangement uses TRBV7-2 and TRBJ2-5; 7 nucleotides match TRBD2. The CDR3 spans 15 residues. The germline CDR1 and CDR2 sequences are SGHTA and FQGNSA. The trim removed 6 bases at V and 5 bases at J, leaving 12 bases unmatched. This chain's CDR3 is CASSYQEGGLETQYF. As DNA, the CDR3 is TGTGCCAGCAGTTATCAAGAGGGAGGGCTGGAGACCCAGTACTTC.

This clonotype was counted many times. This chain connects TRBV5-6 to TRBJ2-3; no reliable D call. This CDR3 contains 12 residues. V gave up 0 bases and J gave up 10 bases, with 9 bases separating them. Germline loops: CDR1 SGHDT, CDR2 YYEEEE. The CDR3, as DNA: TGTGCCAGCAGCTTGGTCCTGAAGGCGCAGTATTTT. It translates to CASSLVLKAQYF.

Many counts were recorded for this clonotype. A single base separates this from a much larger clone, so it may be a read error. CDR3 nucleotide sequence: TGCGCCAGCAGCCAAGAGCCTGCGCAGTACTTC. Its translation: CASSQEPAQYF. This rearrangement joins TRBV4-1 to TRBJ2-4; D is unresolved. The CDR3 contains 11 residues. V lost 0 bases and J 13 bases, leaving 7 bases between the germline ends. Germline CDR1 reads MGHRA; CDR2 reads YSYEKL.

A few counts support this clonotype. A much larger clone differs from this one at a single base, so this may be a read error. The chain uses TRBV29-1 and TRBJ2-3; a possible D gene is TRBD1 (5 bases). Germline CDR1 reads SQVTM; CDR2 reads ANQGSEA. There are 15 residues in the CDR3. In DNA, the CDR3 is TGCAGCGTCCCCCACCAGCGCTGGGGCACAGATATGCAGTATTTT. Amino acid sequence: CSVPHQRWGTDMQYF.

The V gene is TRBV29-1, the J gene TRBJ2-1; D perhaps matches TRBD1 (5 bases). The germline gives CDR1 SQVTM, CDR2 ANQGSEA. The CDR3 extends over 14 amino acids. Trimming left V 2 bases short and J 6 bases short, with 14 bases between. CDR3: CSVENPWGGNEQFF. The CDR3 coding sequence is TGCAGCGTTGAAAATCCGTGGGGCGGCAATGAGCAGTTCTTC.

This clonotype ranks as medium-sized. The J gene is TRBJ2-1, the V gene TRBV20-1; TRBD1 aligns across 7 bases. Per germline, CDR1 DFQATT and CDR2 SNEGSKA (reference sequence). CDR3 length: 15 amino acids. After removal of 3 bases from V and 8 bases from J, the junction contained 13 bases not matched to a gene. CDR3 residues: CSASPTRGQFYEQFF. The CDR3 DNA follows: TGCAGTGCTAGCCCAACCAGGGGACAGTTCTATGAGCAGTTCTTC.

This chain joins TRBV28 and TRBJ2-7, with TRBD2 matching over 10 bases. Germline values: CDR1 MDHEN, CDR2 SYDVKM. This CDR3 is built from 15 residues. The junction had 4 bases not matched to a gene; V was cut back by 0 bases and J by 5 bases. Here the CDR3 reads CASSLWASGSHEQYF. The CDR3 DNA sequence: TGTGCCAGCAGTTTATGGGCTAGCGGGAGTCACGAGCAGTACTTC.

Comments on this clonotype: This may come from a read error, since a much larger clone is one base off. The V and J genes are TRBV5-1 and TRBJ1-2; 10 bases map to TRBD1. The J segment lost 7 bases and the V segment lost 0 bases, leaving 6 bases of the junction unmatched. CDR3 length: 15 amino acids. Germline CDR1 is SGHRS and CDR2 is YFSETQ. The CDR3 nucleotides are TGCGCCAGCAGCTTGGTGAGCGGGACAGGGGCTGGCTACACCTTC. As protein: CASSLVSGTGAGYTF.

This sequence joins TRBV7-2 and TRBJ2-1, with TRBD1 as a possible D gene (7 bases). Trimming stripped 5 bases from V and 3 bases from J, with 11 bases between. The CDR3 contains 14 residues. Germline V gives CDR1 SGHTA, CDR2 FQGNSA. The CDR3, as DNA: TGTGCCAGCAGCCCAGGGGGAGGCTACAATGAGCAGTTCTTC. Its protein product is CASSPGGGYNEQFF.

By frequency in the sample, this clonotype is medium-sized. V is TRBV5-1 and J is TRBJ1-3; TRBD1 aligns across 8 bases. The CDR3 runs to 14 residues. With 7 bases clipped from V and 4 bases from J, the junction kept 7 bases outside the gene matches. Germline values: CDR1 SGHRS, CDR2 YFSETQ. CDR3 DNA: TGCGCCAGCTCCGACAGGGGATCCGGAAACACCATATATTTT. Translating gives CASSDRGSGNTIYF.

The table lists this clonotype with a few counts. The rearrangement joins TRBV12-3 or TRBV12-4 to TRBJ2-5, with D perhaps matching TRBD1 (6 bases). V was shortened by 5 bases and J by 3 bases, with 13 bases between the two germline ends. The CDR3 has 14 amino acids. The CDR3, as DNA: TGTGCCAGCAGTCCCTGGACAGAGAAAGAGACCCAGTACTTC. Translation gives CASSPWTEKETQYF.

This clonotype was detected many times. V and J are TRBV12-3 or TRBV12-4 and TRBJ2-7, with TRBD2 matching 11 bases. This CDR3 is built from 15 residues. With V trimmed by 6 bases and J by 1 base, 5 bases remained unmatched. In nucleotides, the CDR3 is TGTGCCAGCAGATCGGGACTAGCGGTTTCCTACGAGCAGTACTTC. It is translated as CASRSGLAVSYEQYF.

This clonotype has only a few counts. V is TRBV4-2 and J is TRBJ2-1, with D maybe TRBD2 (7 bases). The CDR3 runs 17 residues. V lost 0 bases to trimming and J lost 9 bases, with 21 bases between them. Germline V gene lookup returns CDR1 LGHNA and CDR2 YNFKEQ. In DNA form, the CDR3 reads TGTGCCAGCAGCCAAGATGTTCGGCTAGCGGAGGGGGGTGAGCAGTTCTTC. It encodes CASSQDVRLAEGGEQFF.

Details on this clonotype: As the CDR3 is not closed by the conserved phenylalanine or tryptophan, this likely results from a read error. The chain has TRBV5-1 and TRBJ2-7; unclear D gene. V lost 4 bases and J lost 4, with 18 bases in between. This CDR3 has 15 residues. Germline CDR1 SGHRS, CDR2 YFSETQ. The CDR3 bases are TGCGCCAGCAGCGTTAGAACCGGGCTACTATACGAGCAGTACTCC. Protein product: CASSVRTGLLYEQYS.